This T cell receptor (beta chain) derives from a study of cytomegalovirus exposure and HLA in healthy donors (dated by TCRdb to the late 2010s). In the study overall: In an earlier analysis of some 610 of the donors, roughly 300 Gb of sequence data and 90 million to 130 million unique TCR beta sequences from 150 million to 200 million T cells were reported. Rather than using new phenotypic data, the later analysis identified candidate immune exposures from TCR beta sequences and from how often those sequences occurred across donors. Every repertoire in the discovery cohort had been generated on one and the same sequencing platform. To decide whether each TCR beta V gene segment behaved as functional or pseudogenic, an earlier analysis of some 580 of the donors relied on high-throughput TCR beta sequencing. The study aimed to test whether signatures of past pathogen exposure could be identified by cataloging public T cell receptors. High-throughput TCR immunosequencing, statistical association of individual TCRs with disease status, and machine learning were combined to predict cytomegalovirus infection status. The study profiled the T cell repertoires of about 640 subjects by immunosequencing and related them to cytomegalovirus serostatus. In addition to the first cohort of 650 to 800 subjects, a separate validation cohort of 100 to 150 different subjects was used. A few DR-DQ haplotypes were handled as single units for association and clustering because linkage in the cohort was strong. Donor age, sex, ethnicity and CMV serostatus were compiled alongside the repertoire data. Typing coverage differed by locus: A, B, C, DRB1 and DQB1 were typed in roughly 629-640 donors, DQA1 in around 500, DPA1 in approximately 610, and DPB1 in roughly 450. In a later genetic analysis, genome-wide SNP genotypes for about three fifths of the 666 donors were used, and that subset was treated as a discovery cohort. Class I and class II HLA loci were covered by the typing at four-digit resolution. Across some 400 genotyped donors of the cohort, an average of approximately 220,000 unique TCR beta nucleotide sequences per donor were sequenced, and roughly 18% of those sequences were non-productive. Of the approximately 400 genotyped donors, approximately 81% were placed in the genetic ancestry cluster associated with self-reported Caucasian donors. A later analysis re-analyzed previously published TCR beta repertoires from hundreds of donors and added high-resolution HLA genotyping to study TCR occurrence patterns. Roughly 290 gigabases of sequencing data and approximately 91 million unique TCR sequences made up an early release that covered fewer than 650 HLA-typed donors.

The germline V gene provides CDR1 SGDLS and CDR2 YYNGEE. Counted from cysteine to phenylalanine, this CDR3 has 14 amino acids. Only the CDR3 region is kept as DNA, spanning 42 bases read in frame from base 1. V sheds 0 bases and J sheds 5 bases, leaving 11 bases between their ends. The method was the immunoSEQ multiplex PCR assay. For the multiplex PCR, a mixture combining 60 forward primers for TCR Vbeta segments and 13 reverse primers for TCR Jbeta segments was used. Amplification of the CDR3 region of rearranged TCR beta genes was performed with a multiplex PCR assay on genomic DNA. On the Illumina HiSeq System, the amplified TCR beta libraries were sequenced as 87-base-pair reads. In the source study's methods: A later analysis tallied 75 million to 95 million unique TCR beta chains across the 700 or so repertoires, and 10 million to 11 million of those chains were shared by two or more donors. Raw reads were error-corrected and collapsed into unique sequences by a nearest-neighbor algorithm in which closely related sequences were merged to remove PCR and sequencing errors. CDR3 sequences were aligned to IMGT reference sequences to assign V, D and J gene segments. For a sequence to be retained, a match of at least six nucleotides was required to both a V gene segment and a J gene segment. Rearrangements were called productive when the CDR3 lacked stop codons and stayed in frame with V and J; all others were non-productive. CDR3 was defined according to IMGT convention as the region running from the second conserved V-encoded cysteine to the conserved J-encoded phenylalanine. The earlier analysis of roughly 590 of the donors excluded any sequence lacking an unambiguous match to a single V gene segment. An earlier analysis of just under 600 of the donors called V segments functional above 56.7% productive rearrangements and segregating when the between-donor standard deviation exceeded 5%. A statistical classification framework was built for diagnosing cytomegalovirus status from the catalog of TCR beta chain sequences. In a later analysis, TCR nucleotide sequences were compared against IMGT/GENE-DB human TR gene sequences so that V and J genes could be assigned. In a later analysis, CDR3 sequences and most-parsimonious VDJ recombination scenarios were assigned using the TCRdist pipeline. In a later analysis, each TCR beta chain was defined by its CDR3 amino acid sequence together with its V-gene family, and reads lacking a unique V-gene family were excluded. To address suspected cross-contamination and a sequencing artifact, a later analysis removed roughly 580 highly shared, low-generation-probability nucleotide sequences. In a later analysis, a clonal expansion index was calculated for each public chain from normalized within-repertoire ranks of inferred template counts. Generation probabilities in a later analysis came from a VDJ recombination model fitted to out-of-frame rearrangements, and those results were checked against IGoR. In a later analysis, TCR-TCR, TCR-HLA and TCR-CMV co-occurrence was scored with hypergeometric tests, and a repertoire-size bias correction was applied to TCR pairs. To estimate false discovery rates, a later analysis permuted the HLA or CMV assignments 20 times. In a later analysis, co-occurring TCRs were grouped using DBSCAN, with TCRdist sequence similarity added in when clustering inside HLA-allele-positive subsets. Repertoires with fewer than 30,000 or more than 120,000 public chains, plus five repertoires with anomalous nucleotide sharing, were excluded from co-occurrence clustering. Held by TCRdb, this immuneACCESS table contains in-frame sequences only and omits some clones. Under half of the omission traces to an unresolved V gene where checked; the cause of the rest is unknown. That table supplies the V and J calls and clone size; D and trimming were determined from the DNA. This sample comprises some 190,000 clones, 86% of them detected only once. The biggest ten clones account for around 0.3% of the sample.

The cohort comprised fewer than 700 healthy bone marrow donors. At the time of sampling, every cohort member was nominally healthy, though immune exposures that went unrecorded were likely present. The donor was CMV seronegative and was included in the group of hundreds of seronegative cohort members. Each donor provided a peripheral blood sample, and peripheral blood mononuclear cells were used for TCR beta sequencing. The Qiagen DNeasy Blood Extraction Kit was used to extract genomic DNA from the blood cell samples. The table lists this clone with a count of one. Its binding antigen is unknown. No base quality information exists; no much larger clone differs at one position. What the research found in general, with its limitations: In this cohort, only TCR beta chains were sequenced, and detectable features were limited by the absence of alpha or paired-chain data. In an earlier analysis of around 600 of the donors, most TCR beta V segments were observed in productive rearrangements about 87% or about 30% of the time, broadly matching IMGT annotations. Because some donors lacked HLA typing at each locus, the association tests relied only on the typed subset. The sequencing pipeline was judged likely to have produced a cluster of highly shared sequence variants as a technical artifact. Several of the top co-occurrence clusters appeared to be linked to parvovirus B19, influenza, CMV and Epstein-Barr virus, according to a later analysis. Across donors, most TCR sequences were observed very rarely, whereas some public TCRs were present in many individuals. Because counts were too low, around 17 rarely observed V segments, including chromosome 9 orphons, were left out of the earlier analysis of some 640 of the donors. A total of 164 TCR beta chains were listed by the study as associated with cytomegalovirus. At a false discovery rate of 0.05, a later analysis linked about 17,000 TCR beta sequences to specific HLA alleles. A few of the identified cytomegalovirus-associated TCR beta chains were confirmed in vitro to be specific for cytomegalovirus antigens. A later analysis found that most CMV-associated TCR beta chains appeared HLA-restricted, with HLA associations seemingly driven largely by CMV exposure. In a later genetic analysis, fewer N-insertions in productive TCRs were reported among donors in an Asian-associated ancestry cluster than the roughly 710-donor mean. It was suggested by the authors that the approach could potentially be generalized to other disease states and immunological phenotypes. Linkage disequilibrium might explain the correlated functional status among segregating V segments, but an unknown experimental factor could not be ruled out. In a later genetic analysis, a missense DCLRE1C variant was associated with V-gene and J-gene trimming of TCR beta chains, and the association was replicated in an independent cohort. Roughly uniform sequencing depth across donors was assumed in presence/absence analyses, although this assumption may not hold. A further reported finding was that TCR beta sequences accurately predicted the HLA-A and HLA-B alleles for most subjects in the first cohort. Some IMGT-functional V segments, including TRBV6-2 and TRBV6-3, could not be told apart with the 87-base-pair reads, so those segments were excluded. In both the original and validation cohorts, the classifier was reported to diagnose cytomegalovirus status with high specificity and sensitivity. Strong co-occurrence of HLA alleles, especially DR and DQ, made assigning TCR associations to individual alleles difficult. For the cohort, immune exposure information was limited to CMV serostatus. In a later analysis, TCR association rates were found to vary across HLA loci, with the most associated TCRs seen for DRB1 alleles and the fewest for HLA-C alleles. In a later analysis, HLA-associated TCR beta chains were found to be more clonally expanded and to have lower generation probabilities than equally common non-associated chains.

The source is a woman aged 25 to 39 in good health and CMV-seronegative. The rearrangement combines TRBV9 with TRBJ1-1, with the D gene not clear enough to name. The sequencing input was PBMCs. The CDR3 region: CASSVGRGGTEAFF. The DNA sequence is TGTGCCAGCAGCGTAGGGCGGGGAGGGACTGAAGCTTTCTTT.